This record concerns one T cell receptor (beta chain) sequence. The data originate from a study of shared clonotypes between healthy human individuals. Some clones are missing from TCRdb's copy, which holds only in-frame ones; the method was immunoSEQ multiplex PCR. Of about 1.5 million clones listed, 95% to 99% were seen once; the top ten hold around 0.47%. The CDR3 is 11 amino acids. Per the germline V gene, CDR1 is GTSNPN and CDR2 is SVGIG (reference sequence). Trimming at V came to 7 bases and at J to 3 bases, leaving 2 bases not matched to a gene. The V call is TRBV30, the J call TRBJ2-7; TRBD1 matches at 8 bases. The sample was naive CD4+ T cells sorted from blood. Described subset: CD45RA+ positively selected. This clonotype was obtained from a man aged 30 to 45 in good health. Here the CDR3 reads CASGQGYEQYF. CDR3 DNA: TGTGCCTCCGGACAGGGCTACGAGCAGTACTTC.